These 19 T cell receptor beta chains were all obtained from the same sample, sequenced in a study of blood T cell repertoires in COVID-19. The method was immunoSEQ multiplex PCR; TCRdb's version includes in-frame clones alone and lacks a portion of them. The sample includes 75,000 to 95,000 clones, around 72% of them seen just once. Material for sequencing was peripheral blood. The receptors were gathered from a man between 65 and 85 years old with COVID-19, enrolled during active disease.

This clone was found once. The CDR3 DNA follows: TGTGCCAGCAGCCGGACTAGAGCAGCAAGGTACAATGAGCAGTTCTTC. It specifies CASSRTRAARYNEQFF. J is TRBJ2-1 and V is TRBV27, with TRBD2 identical over 7 bases. V shed 6 bases, J shed 4 bases, and the junction held 12 bases outside the gene matches. CDR3 length: 16 amino acids. Germline CDR1 and CDR2: MNHEY and SMNVEV (reference sequence).

The chain combines TRBV5-1 with TRBJ1-6; D remains unclear. The CDR3 length is 15 residues. The V and J ends lost 7 bases and 6 bases respectively, with 17 bases between them. The V gene's germline CDR1 is SGHRS and CDR2 YFSETQ. The CDR3 DNA follows: TGCGCCAGCCCGCTCGTGGCTTCGGGTAATTCACCCCTCCACTTT. Translation gives CASPLVASGNSPLHF. Based on the CDR3 plus reference TRBV5-1 and TRBJ1-6, the full variable domain is KAGVTQTPRYLIKTRGQQVTLSCSPISGHRSVSWYQQTPGQGLQFLFEYFSETQRNKGNFPGRFSGRQFSNSRSEMNVSTLELGDSALYLCASPLVASGNSPLHFGNGTRLTVT.

This rearrangement joins TRBV3-1 (or the pseudogene TRBV3-2) to TRBJ2-1, with D possibly matching TRBD2 (5 bases). The CDR3 sequence is 13 residues long. The V end lost 1 base, the J end lost 7 bases, and 8 bases lay between the germline ends. Germline CDR1 is LGHDT and CDR2 is YNNKEL (reference sequence). The CDR3 nucleotides are TGTGCCAGCAGCCAAGGAAGAGGGAATGAGCAGTTCTTC. Translation gives CASSQGRGNEQFF.

The rearrangement links TRBV28 to TRBJ1-1; 7 nucleotides agree with TRBD1. CDR3 size: 13 residues. V was clipped by 9 bases and J by 6 bases; unmatched bases: 10. From germline, CDR1 is MDHEN and CDR2 SYDVKM. The CDR3 DNA reads as TGTGCCAGTAAACAGGGGCTTTGGGCTGAAGCTTTCTTT. Amino acid sequence: CASKQGLWAEAFF. Using reference TRBV28 and TRBJ1-1 for the parts outside the CDR3, the full variable domain is DVKVTQSSRYLVKRTGEKVFLECVQDMDHENMFWYRQDPGLGLRLIYFSYDVKMKEKGDIPEGYSVSREKKERFSLILESASTNQTSMYLCASKQGLWAEAFFGQGTRLTVV.

The chain recombines TRBV27 with TRBJ1-1; 10 nucleotides match TRBD1. This CDR3 has 13 residues. V lost 3 bases, J lost 10 bases, and 5 bases stayed unmatched. Germline CDR1 is MNHEY and CDR2 is SMNVEV (reference sequence). CDR3 protein: CASSFQDRGRAFF. The CDR3 region has the DNA TGTGCCAGCAGTTTTCAGGACAGGGGGAGAGCTTTCTTT.

The rearrangement links TRBV21-1 to TRBJ2-5; the table's D call TRBD1 went unverified against the DNA. TRBV21-1 is classified as a pseudogene. The CDR3 extends over 13 amino acids. CDR3 protein: CASSKEGGETQYF. CDR3 coding DNA: TGTGCCAGCAGCAAGGAAGGGGGAGAGACCCAGTACTTC.

The count of this clone is one. The chain has TRBV19 and TRBJ1-4; no clear D. The CDR3 spans 14 residues. Germline values: CDR1 LNHDA, CDR2 SQIVND (reference sequence). V was shortened by 1 base and J by 0 bases, with 3 bases between the two germline ends. The CDR3 DNA follows: TGTGCCAGTAGTATAGCTGCAACTAATGAAAAACTGTTTTTT. Translation gives CASSIAATNEKLFF.

The rearrangement uses TRBV5-1 and TRBJ2-7, with 9 bases lining up with TRBD1. The CDR3 covers 15 residues. Germline loops: CDR1 SGHRS, CDR2 YFSETQ. V shed 4 bases, J shed 4 bases, and the junction held 9 bases outside the gene matches. This CDR3 is CASSVATGGGYEQYF. The CDR3 nucleotides are TGCGCCAGCAGCGTAGCCACAGGGGGCGGGTACGAGCAGTACTTC.

The rearrangement links TRBV9 to TRBJ2-2; TRBD1 agrees at 9 bases. CDR3 length: 16 residues. CDR1 is SGDLS and CDR2 is YYNGEE in the germline V gene. The V and J ends lost 0 bases and 5 bases, in that order; junction bases with no gene match: 5. CDR3 DNA: TGTGCCAGCAGCGTAGGGGACAGGGTTGTAACCGGGGAGCTGTTTTTT. Translation: CASSVGDRVVTGELFF.

The V call is TRBV2, the J call TRBJ1-2; 7 nucleotides match TRBD1. The trim removed 8 bases at V and 4 bases at J, leaving 7 bases unmatched. CDR1 is SNHLY, CDR2 FYNNEI, per germline. CDR3 size: 13 residues. The CDR3 reads CASWAGGIYGYTF. CDR3 coding DNA: TGTGCCAGCTGGGCAGGGGGGATCTATGGCTACACCTTC. The full variable domain, in which reference TRBV2 and TRBJ1-2 provide the parts outside the CDR3, is EPEVTQTPSHQVTQMGQEVILRCVPISNHLYFYWYRQILGQKVEFLVSFYNNEISEKSEIFDDQFSVERPDGSNFTLKIRSTKLEDSAMYFCASWAGGIYGYTFGSGTRLTVV.

The rearrangement links TRBV7-2 to TRBJ1-1; 8 nucleotides align to TRBD1. V lost 5 bases, J lost 4 bases, and 6 bases stayed unmatched. From germline, CDR1 is SGHTA and CDR2 FQGNSA. The length of the CDR3 is 14 residues. The CDR3 DNA reads TGTGCCAGCAGCCAGGACAGGGCGCGCACTGAAGCTTTCTTT. Translated, it gives CASSQDRARTEAFF.

The V call is TRBV27, the J call TRBJ1-6; a weak D match, TRBD1 (5 bases). There are 15 residues in the CDR3. V shed 5 bases and J shed 6 bases, with 14 bases lying between them. In germline, CDR1 is MNHEY, CDR2 SMNVEV (reference sequence). CDR3 region: CASSPLGGGNSPLHF. The CDR3, as DNA: TGTGCCAGCAGTCCGCTTGGGGGGGGTAATTCACCCCTCCACTTT.

The V gene is TRBV5-1, the J gene TRBJ1-4, with TRBD1 matching over 7 bases. Germline V CDR1 and CDR2: SGHRS, YFSETQ. Trimming took 0 bases from V and 8 from J; bases not matched to a gene: 4. The CDR3 length is 14 residues. The CDR3 spells CASSLGQGEEKLFF. The CDR3 DNA sequence: TGCGCCAGCAGCTTGGGACAGGGAGAAGAAAAACTGTTTTTT. The full variable domain, with the rest looked up from reference TRBV5-1 and TRBJ1-4, is KAGVTQTPRYLIKTRGQQVTLSCSPISGHRSVSWYQQTPGQGLQFLFEYFSETQRNKGNFPGRFSGRQFSNSRSEMNVSTLELGDSALYLCASSLGQGEEKLFFGSGTQLSVL.

This chain connects TRBV4-1 to TRBJ2-7; 7 bases are shared with TRBD2. Unmatched junction bases numbered 13, after V lost 4 bases and J lost 7 bases. The CDR3 runs 15 residues. Germline V gives CDR1 MGHRA, CDR2 YSYEKL. The CDR3 DNA follows: TGCGCCAGCAGCCGAAGCGAGGGAGGGCCGCAAGAGCAGTACTTC. Translating gives CASSRSEGGPQEQYF.

This clone was detected once. The chain joins TRBV6-5 to TRBJ1-4; TRBD1 agrees at 9 bases. The CDR3 covers 15 residues. With V trimmed by 5 bases and J by 7 bases, 8 bases remained unmatched. Germline loops: CDR1 MNHEY, CDR2 SVGAGI. This CDR3 is CASSKNRGPSEKLFF. The CDR3 DNA follows: TGTGCCAGCAGTAAAAACAGGGGGCCGAGTGAAAAACTGTTTTTT.

This clone was detected ten times or more. V usage is TRBV5-4 and J usage is TRBJ2-7, with TRBD1 matching over 8 bases. V trimming: 1 base; J trimming: 4 bases; junction bases outside the gene matches: 1. The CDR3 consists of 13 residues. CDR1 and CDR2 (germline): SGHNT, YYREEE (reference sequence). This CDR3 reads CASSLTGGYEQYF. For the CDR3, the DNA is TGTGCCAGCAGCTTGACAGGGGGTTACGAGCAGTACTTC.

The genes are TRBV4-1 and TRBJ2-5; 9 nucleotides align to TRBD1. Germline assignment: CDR1 MGHRA and CDR2 YSYEKL. The CDR3 is made up of 17 amino acids. V lost 4 bases and J lost 5; bases outside the gene matches: 14. CDR3 amino acids: CASSPNRDRVLRETQYF. CDR3 in DNA: TGCGCCAGCAGCCCGAACCGGGACAGGGTCCTCCGGGAGACCCAGTACTTC.

CDR3 residues: CASSLGTGARTDTQYF. CDR3 DNA sequence: TGTGCCAGCAGCTTAGGGACAGGGGCCCGCACAGATACGCAGTATTTT. J is TRBJ2-3 and V is TRBV5-8; 10 nucleotides line up with TRBD1. The CDR3 has 16 residues. CDR1 is SGHTS, CDR2 YDEGEE, per germline. Germline trimming cut 2 bases from V and 1 base from J; bases unmatched to any gene: 4.

This clone was seen at least ten times. V and J are TRBV10-1 and TRBJ1-2, with a weak D call TRBD1 (6 bases). Trimming left V 3 bases short and J 3 bases short, with 14 bases between. The CDR3 runs to 15 residues. CDR1 is WNHNN, CDR2 SYGVQD, per germline (reference sequence). The CDR3 loop reads CASSEQGRSHYGYTF. The DNA of the CDR3 is TGCGCCAGCAGTGAACAGGGTAGAAGCCACTATGGCTACACCTTC.